This entry describes one TCR beta chain. The material for each subset, its genomic DNA, was split evenly across several immunoSEQ plates. The protocol was immunoSEQ multiplex PCR, while the TCRdb copy is restricted to in-frame clones and leaves out a portion. The sample shows around 1.4 million clones, around 98.5% of them seen only once. The sample comes from a study of shared clonotypes between healthy human individuals. Overall study: Used for every donor were three CD4 naive, three CD4 memory, two CD8 naive and one CD8 memory plate.

Germline-derived CDR1 and CDR2 are LNHDA and SQIVND (reference sequence). This CDR3 contains 16 residues. Trimming left V 5 bases short and J 0 bases short, with 14 bases between. The TCR was taken from a man under 40 in good health. The sequencing input was naive CD4+ T cells sorted from blood. As to subset: CD45RA+ positively selected. The chain has TRBV19 and TRBJ2-4; tentative D call: TRBD2 (6 bases). CDR3 residues: CASSLRLDLAKNIQYF. CDR3 bases: TGTGCCAGTAGTCTTAGACTAGACCTAGCCAAAAACATTCAGTACTTC.